This T cell receptor beta chain was sequenced for a study of human T cells and chemical hapten exposure. On the study more broadly: The cohort included alopecia areata under or over 50% scalp, totalis and universalis.

Sample time point: patch test 2, 6 weeks after DPC sensitization. Treatment defined: therapeutic diphenylcyclopropenone sensitization with weekly scalp DPC. There are many counts of this clonotype. The antigen remains undetermined. TCRdb redid the calling of the RACE reads with MiXCR, one entry per CDR3 protein. The table has fewer than 150,000 distinct CDR3 sequences, 12% seen once; the top ten hold around 1.4%. Study findings and constraints: TCRs exceeding a frequency of 1 in 1000 stayed unchanged under DPC sensitization.

V lost 5 bases to trimming and J lost 6 bases; unmatched junction nucleotides: 11. CDR1 is MNHEY and CDR2 is SMNVEV in the germline V gene (reference sequence). The CDR3 is 15 amino acids. The chain uses TRBV27 and TRBJ2-3, with 7 bases fitting TRBD2. This specimen consisted of whole blood, obtained in connection with sensitization to the hapten diphenylcyclopropenone (DPC). The sequence was obtained from a woman in her fifties or sixties with alopecia areata. Some clones in this sample may be carry-over from other donors' samples. The CDR3: CASSPEGLAADTQYF. CDR3 nucleotide sequence: TGTGCCAGCAGTCCCGAGGGGCTAGCGGCGGATACGCAGTATTTT.